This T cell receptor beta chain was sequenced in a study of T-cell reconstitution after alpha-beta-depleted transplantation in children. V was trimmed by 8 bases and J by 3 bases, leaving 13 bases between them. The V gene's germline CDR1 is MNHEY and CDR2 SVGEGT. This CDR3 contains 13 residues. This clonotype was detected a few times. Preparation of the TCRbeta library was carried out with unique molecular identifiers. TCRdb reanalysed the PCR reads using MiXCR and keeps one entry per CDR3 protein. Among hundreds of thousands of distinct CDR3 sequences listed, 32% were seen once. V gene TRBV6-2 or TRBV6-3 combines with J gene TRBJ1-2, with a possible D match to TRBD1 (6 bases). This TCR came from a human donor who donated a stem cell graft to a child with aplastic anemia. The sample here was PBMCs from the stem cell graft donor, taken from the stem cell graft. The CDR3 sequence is CASSGRGDYGYTF. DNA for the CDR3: TGTGCCAGCTCCGGCAGGGGTGACTATGGCTACACCTTC.